This T cell receptor beta chain was observed in a study of T cell responses to AZD1222 COVID-19 vaccine. To note about this clone: Its target is unknown.

Trimming removed 7 bases from V and 2 bases from J; junction bases left unmatched: 7. Germline-derived CDR1 and CDR2 are LNHDA and SQIVND (reference sequence). The CDR3 consists of 16 residues. Overall study findings and caveats: Elevations in Spike-specific TCR breadth and depth followed administration of two AZD1222 doses.

Some clones are missing from TCRdb's copy, which holds only in-frame ones; the method was immunoSEQ multiplex PCR. The data hold about 160,000 clones, with 94% observed a single time. The starting material was peripheral blood, obtained on day 0 of AZD1222 vaccination. The receptor comes from an adult in good health. The chain is built from TRBV19 and TRBJ2-2; TRBD2 aligns across 10 bases. CDR3 in DNA: TGTGCCAGTACCGAGAGGACTAGCGGTAACACCGGGGAGCTGTTTTTT. Protein sequence: CASTERTSGNTGELFF.